This T cell receptor beta chain was sequenced during a study of blood T cell repertoires in COVID-19. Across the whole study: Acute and convalescent COVID-19 samples came from the United States, Italy and Spain. The cDNA or gDNA used as material had been derived from T cells, B-cell-depleted T cells, or PBMCs.

Per the original methods: Estimates of nucleated cell counts were drawn from the amplification of reference gene primers. Clones were sequenced by immunoSEQ multiplex PCR, and TCRdb holds only the in-frame ones, with some missing. V, J and clone size were drawn from that table, and D and trimming were deduced from the DNA. The sample lists roughly 100,000 clones, around 74% occurring once. The trim removed 1 base at V and 4 bases at J, leaving 3 bases unmatched. Germline CDR1 and CDR2: SEHNR and FQNEAQ (reference sequence). The CDR3 length is 14 residues. The sample consisted of peripheral blood. This TCR was sampled from a woman between 70 and 85 years old with acute or convalescent COVID-19. V is TRBV7-9 and J is TRBJ2-7; the match to TRBD2 covers 8 bases. CDR3 residues: CASSLVGTRYEQYF. For the CDR3, the DNA is TGTGCCAGCAGCTTAGTCGGGACTAGGTACGAGCAGTACTTC.